These 13 T cell receptor beta chains came from one sample sequenced in a study of blood T cell repertoires in COVID-19. Produced via immunoSEQ multiplex PCR; TCRdb's table is partial and in-frame only. The table has approximately 70,000 clones, 75% to 95% seen once. What was sequenced was peripheral blood. These receptors all stem from a man aged 40-49 years with COVID-19, enrolled during active disease.

The chain uses TRBV6-4 and TRBJ1-6, with a tentative D call TRBD1 (5 bases). The CDR3 spans 19 residues. The germline gives CDR1 MRHNA, CDR2 SNTAGT. Between the trimmed V and J ends, which lost 6 bases and 7 bases, there was a span of 28 bases. The CDR3 spells CASSNHRPPDRKRNSPLHF. CDR3 bases: TGTGCCAGCAGCAACCACAGACCCCCTGACAGAAAACGGAATTCACCCCTCCACTTT.

This clone was counted a single time. The chain links TRBV7-6 to TRBJ2-3; TRBD1 aligns across 7 bases. This CDR3 has 14 amino acids. Germline CDR1 and CDR2: SGHVS and FNYEAQ. V dropped 5 bases and J dropped 4; count of bases not matched to a gene: 6. Written as DNA, the CDR3 is TGTGCCAGCAGCCCTAGACAGGGCTCAGATACGCAGTATTTT. This sequence encodes CASSPRQGSDTQYF.

This clone was seen only once. Distinct nucleotide sequences in the sample also encode this CDR3. The chain couples TRBV29-1 to TRBJ2-3; tentatively, D is TRBD2 (6 bases). Germline V gene sequence: CDR1 SQVTM, CDR2 ANQGSEA. V lost 2 bases and J lost 1, with 13 bases in between. This CDR3 has 15 residues. This CDR3 reads CSVEIGASGTDTQYF. CDR3 bases: TGCAGCGTTGAAATCGGGGCTAGCGGCACAGATACGCAGTATTTT.

The chain recombines TRBV25-1 with TRBJ1-6, with 7 nucleotides matching TRBD1. This CDR3 is built from 14 residues. V shed 3 bases, J shed 10 bases, and the junction held 6 bases outside the gene matches. CDR1 is MGHDK, CDR2 SYGVNS, per germline. The CDR3: CASSEQGVLSPLHF. The CDR3, as DNA: TGTGCCAGCAGTGAGCAGGGGGTTTTGTCACCCCTCCACTTT.

The chain links TRBV10-2 to TRBJ1-5, with unresolved D. Germline loops: CDR1 WSHSY, CDR2 SAAADI. The V gene lost 5 bases and the J gene lost 0 bases, with 14 bases spanning the gap. This CDR3 has 16 residues. Here the CDR3 DNA reads TGCGCCAGCAGTACAGCCCAGTTTGGTAGCAATCAGCCCCAGCATTTT. Its protein product is CASSTAQFGSNQPQHF.

The rearrangement links TRBV6-5 to TRBJ1-5; 9 bases fit TRBD1. CDR1 is MNHEY and CDR2 is SVGAGI in the germline V gene. Trimming cost V 4 bases and J 6 bases; bases outside gene matches: 4. The CDR3 has 14 residues. This CDR3 is CASSSRQGGQPQHF. DNA of the CDR3: TGTGCCAGCAGTTCCCGACAGGGGGGTCAGCCCCAGCATTTT.

This clone was observed once. V is TRBV6-5 and J is TRBJ2-7; TRBD1 agrees at 8 bases. CDR1 is MNHEY, CDR2 SVGAGI, per germline. Trimming at V came to 6 bases and at J to 5 bases, leaving 12 bases not matched to a gene. The CDR3 runs to 15 residues. As DNA, the CDR3 is TGTGCCAGCAGAGTCCCGGGACAGGTTTCGAACGAGCAGTACTTC. Protein product: CASRVPGQVSNEQYF.

The CDR3 reads CASSSGGLGDYGYTF. The CDR3 DNA follows: TGTGCCAGCAGTTCCGGGGGTCTAGGAGACTATGGCTACACCTTC. The chain links TRBV6-5 to TRBJ1-2, with D possibly matching TRBD1 (5 bases). V lost 4 bases and J 3 bases, leaving 15 bases between the germline ends. CDR1 and CDR2 (germline): MNHEY, SVGAGI. This CDR3 is built from 15 residues.

The J gene is TRBJ1-5, the V gene TRBV11-2; D unresolved. This CDR3 spans 16 amino acids. V shed 6 bases and J shed 6 bases, with 21 bases lying between them. The V gene's germline CDR1 is SGHAT and CDR2 FQNNGV. The CDR3 nucleotides read TGTGCCAGCAGTTTCGTCCGGGGATGGGGTGGTCAGCCCCAGCATTTT. Its protein product is CASSFVRGWGGQPQHF.

The J gene is TRBJ2-1, the V gene TRBV6-1; 8 bases are a match to TRBD2. Germline loops: CDR1 MNHNS, CDR2 SASEGT. J lost 4 bases, V lost 4 bases, and 9 bases had no gene match. CDR3 length: 16 amino acids. Written as DNA, the CDR3 is TGTGCCAGCAGTGCCTCGGTTGCGGGGGGTTACAATGAGCAGTTCTTC. Encoded protein: CASSASVAGGYNEQFF.

The chain has TRBV5-6 and TRBJ2-1, with D possibly TRBD2 on 5 matching bases. Germline V gene sequence: CDR1 SGHDT, CDR2 YYEEEE. Deletions cut 6 bases from V and 2 bases from J, with 12 bases between. The CDR3 length is 14 residues. In DNA, the CDR3 is TGTGCCAGCACCTCCGAGGGCACCTACAATGAGCAGTTCTTC. Encoded protein: CASTSEGTYNEQFF.

The J gene is TRBJ1-5, the V gene TRBV28; D is ambiguous. V was pared by 3 bases and J by 10 bases, with 13 bases between. Germline lookup yields CDR1 MDHEN and CDR2 SYDVKM. There are 13 residues in the CDR3. The CDR3 protein is CASSLAGFGPQHF. The CDR3 region has the DNA TGTGCCAGCAGTTTGGCAGGTTTTGGCCCCCAGCATTTT.

The chain joins TRBV2 to TRBJ2-5; no firm D call. Per germline, CDR1 SNHLY and CDR2 FYNNEI. Trimming shortened V by 7 bases and J by 1 base, and 10 bases separated the two germline ends. The CDR3 is 13 residues long. The CDR3 DNA reads as TGTGCCAGCAATGGTGGCATCCAAGAGACCCAGTACTTC. It translates to CASNGGIQETQYF.